A single sample is the source of the 23 T cell receptor beta chains below, sequenced in a study of cytomegalovirus exposure and HLA in healthy donors. PCR primers comprised 60 Vbeta and 13 Jbeta primers. TCRdb keeps only in-frame clones here, not all; method: immunoSEQ multiplex PCR. The profile shows around 96,000 clones, roughly 80% of them singletons. The sample consisted of PBMCs. Receptors were obtained from a man aged 25-40 years in good health and CMV-seropositive.

The J gene is TRBJ1-6, the V gene TRBV9, with 9 bases fitting TRBD1. This CDR3 is built from 14 residues. V gave up 3 bases and J gave up 9 bases; unmatched junction bases: 4. Germline CDR1 SGDLS, CDR2 YYNGEE. CDR3 residues: CASSAGTGLSPLHF. The DNA for the CDR3 is TGTGCCAGCAGCGCCGGGACAGGGCTTTCACCCCTCCACTTT.

V is TRBV11-1 and J is TRBJ2-5; maybe TRBD2 (5 bases). The germline gives CDR1 SGHAT, CDR2 FQDESV (reference sequence). The CDR3 sequence is 15 residues long. V was clipped by 1 base and J by 0 bases, with 9 bases between them. The CDR3 sequence: CASSLGSGDQETQYF. In nucleotides, the CDR3 is TGTGCCAGCAGCTTAGGTTCCGGGGACCAAGAGACCCAGTACTTC.

V and J are TRBV5-1 and TRBJ1-4, with 7 bases that match TRBD1. This CDR3 is built from 15 residues. The germline V gene encodes CDR1 SGHRS and CDR2 YFSETQ. Trimming removed 0 bases from V and 8 bases from J; junction bases left unmatched: 7. CDR3 DNA: TGCGCCAGCAGCTTGGTGTCAGGGGGTTACGAAAAACTGTTTTTT. The encoded protein is CASSLVSGGYEKLFF.

This chain joins TRBV7-9 and TRBJ1-4; weak D call: TRBD1 (6 bases). V was cut by 4 bases and J by 7 bases, with 16 bases left in between. There are 15 residues in the CDR3. Germline V gives CDR1 SEHNR, CDR2 FQNEAQ (reference sequence). Written as DNA, the CDR3 is TGTGCCAGCAGCTCCTCGGGGGGGGCACTTGAAAAACTGTTTTTT. Translating it yields CASSSSGGALEKLFF.

The gene calls are TRBV9 and TRBJ2-7; TRBD1 agrees at 8 bases. The CDR3 extends over 15 amino acids. The J segment lost 1 base and the V segment lost 4 bases, leaving 7 bases of the junction unmatched. Per germline, CDR1 SGDLS and CDR2 YYNGEE. The CDR3 DNA is TGTGCCAGCAGCCCGAGGGACAGGTCGTCCTACGAGCAGTACTTC. Translated, it gives CASSPRDRSSYEQYF.

This clone was found a few times. The chain is built from TRBV11-2 and TRBJ2-3; 10 positions match TRBD2. The germline V gene encodes CDR1 SGHAT and CDR2 FQNNGV. The CDR3 consists of 17 residues. Germline trimming cut 1 base from V and 0 bases from J; bases unmatched to any gene: 4. The CDR3 DNA reads as TGTGCCAGCAGCTTAGGGGAGCGGGGGGGGAGCACAGATACGCAGTATTTT. Amino acid sequence: CASSLGERGGSTDTQYF.

The V and J genes are TRBV5-1 and TRBJ1-1, with 8 bases aligning to TRBD1. Germline V lookup: CDR1 SGHRS, CDR2 YFSETQ. After removal of 1 base from V and 5 bases from J, the junction contained 7 bases not matched to a gene. The CDR3 has 15 residues. CDR3 sequence (DNA): TGCGCCAGCAGCTTGTTGGCAGGGGGCAATACTGAAGCTTTCTTT. Translated: CASSLLAGGNTEAFF.

With respect to this clone: Its ends do not fully match the called genes, so a read error is possible. The CDR3 is CSSITGDYGYTF. CDR3 in DNA: TGTTCCAGCATCACGGGTGATTATGGCTACACCTTC. This rearrangement joins TRBV7-9 to TRBJ1-2; unclear D gene. Germline loops: CDR1 SEHNR, CDR2 FQNEAQ (reference sequence). The CDR3 has 12 amino acids. Full variable domain (outside the CDR3, taken from reference TRBV7-9 and TRBJ1-2): DTGVSQNPRHKITKRGQNVTFRCDPISEHNRLYWYRQTLGQGPEFLTYFQNEAQLEKSRLLSDRFSAERPKGSFSTLEIQRTEQGDSAMYLCSSITGDYGYTFGSGTRLTVV.

V is TRBV7-2 and J is TRBJ2-3; D is unresolved. Trimming took off 6 bases at V and 3 bases at J, with 7 bases between the two ends. CDR3 length: 12 residues. The germline V gene has CDR1 SGHTA and CDR2 FQGNSA. In DNA, the CDR3 is TGTGCCAGCAGTACATTTACAGATACGCAGTATTTT. Translated, it gives CASSTFTDTQYF.

A few counts support this clone. The junction does not match germline at one end; this may be a read error. The V gene is TRBV7-9, the J gene TRBJ1-5; D ambiguous. Germline V gives CDR1 SEHNR, CDR2 FQNEAQ (reference sequence). This CDR3 region has 16 residues. The CDR3 sequence is CSSSLGLIDEDQPQHF. The CDR3 coding sequence is TGTTCCAGCAGCTTAGGGCTGATTGATGAGGATCAGCCCCAGCATTTT.

This sequence joins TRBV19 and TRBJ1-5; D is ambiguous. Germline-derived CDR1 and CDR2 are LNHDA and SQIVND (reference sequence). The CDR3 has 20 residues. The V end lost 6 bases, the J end lost 3 bases, and 30 bases lay between the germline ends. The CDR3 DNA reads as TGTGCCAGTAGGGTTCCAGACCGCAACATTCCGGGGTCCAACAATCAGCCCCAGCATTTT. Protein sequence: CASRVPDRNIPGSNNQPQHF.

This chain uses TRBV6-1 with TRBJ1-2; D is perhaps TRBD1 (6 bases). The CDR3 is made up of 15 amino acids. Germline CDR1 reads MNHNS; CDR2 reads SASEGT. V gave up 4 bases and J gave up 8 bases, with 20 bases separating them. This chain's CDR3 is CASSALGDTGGGYTF. CDR3 in DNA: TGTGCCAGCAGTGCGCTCGGGGACACGGGAGGCGGCTACACCTTC.

The chain is built from TRBV6-5 and TRBJ2-7; 8 nucleotides align to TRBD1. The V gene's germline CDR1 is MNHEY and CDR2 SVGAGI. This CDR3 spans 16 amino acids. Losses at the gene ends were 2 bases for V and 5 bases for J; bases not matched to a gene: 11. The CDR3 loop reads CASSYGSGTGFHEQYF. In nucleotides, the CDR3 is TGTGCCAGCAGTTACGGGTCGGGGACAGGCTTCCACGAGCAGTACTTC.

The rearrangement uses TRBV4-3 and TRBJ1-4, with TRBD1 as a possible D gene (6 bases). This CDR3 contains 15 residues. The V gene's germline CDR1 is LGHNA and CDR2 YSLEER. V was clipped by 4 bases and J by 5 bases, with 14 bases between them. The chain's CDR3 is CASSLNGQLNEKLFF. The CDR3 nucleotides are TGCGCCAGCAGCCTCAATGGACAGCTGAATGAAAAACTGTTTTTT.

This clone was picked up one time. The chain carries TRBV9 and TRBJ2-7; 9 bases map to TRBD1. The length of the CDR3 is 16 residues. V shed 4 bases, J shed 6 bases, and the junction held 14 bases outside the gene matches. Per the germline V gene, CDR1 is SGDLS and CDR2 is YYNGEE. CDR3 nucleotides: TGTGCCAGCAGCCCTTCGGACAGGGGAGGTTTATGCGAGCAGTACTTC. Translation: CASSPSDRGGLCEQYF.

The rearrangement links TRBV21-1 to TRBJ1-1; the table calls TRBD1, which could not be checked here. TRBV21-1 is a recognized pseudogene. CDR3 length equals 16 residues. CDR3 bases: TGTGCCAGCAGCAAAGCGAGGACAGGGGGCGACACTGAAGCTTTCTTT. It is translated as CASSKARTGGDTEAFF.

This clone came up a few times. V and J are TRBV4-1 and TRBJ1-1; D gene uncertain. The CDR3 length is 13 residues. Trimming took off 4 bases at V and 5 bases at J, with 11 bases between the two ends. Germline V gene lookup returns CDR1 MGHRA and CDR2 YSYEKL. DNA for the CDR3: TGCGCCAGCAGCCTTGTTTTGCGGACTGAAGCTTTCTTT. It codes for CASSLVLRTEAFF.

The chain uses TRBV7-6 and TRBJ2-7; 8 bases agree with TRBD1. The CDR3 is 16 amino acids. Trimming removed 2 bases from V and 3 bases from J; junction bases left unmatched: 9. Germline V lookup: CDR1 SGHVS, CDR2 FNYEAQ. CDR3 sequence reads: CASSLWAGTGGYEQYF. CDR3 DNA: TGTGCCAGCAGCTTATGGGCAGGGACAGGTGGCTACGAGCAGTACTTC.

The J gene is TRBJ1-5, the V gene TRBV5-6; D may be TRBD1 (5 bases). The CDR3 is 16 residues long. The germline gives CDR1 SGHDT, CDR2 YYEEEE. Trimming took 3 bases from V and 1 from J, leaving 14 bases between them. CDR3 bases: TGTGCCAGCAGCTCGGGGGTCGGGGGGAGCAATCAGCCCCAGCATTTT. This codes for CASSSGVGGSNQPQHF.

The J gene is TRBJ2-1, the V gene TRBV7-3, with D tentatively TRBD2 (7 bases). CDR3 size: 17 residues. CDR1 and CDR2 (germline): SGHTA, FQGTGA. The V gene lost 5 bases and the J gene lost 7 bases, with 24 bases spanning the gap. CDR3 nucleotide sequence: TGTGCCAGCAGCCTTAGGGGGGGTGGCAGGGTCGAGAATGAGCAGTTCTTC. As protein: CASSLRGGGRVENEQFF.

This clone was found a few times. J is TRBJ1-1 and V is TRBV19; the D gene is possibly TRBD1 (5 bases). V lost 3 bases to trimming and J lost 0 bases, with 11 bases between them. Germline V gene data show CDR1 as LNHDA and CDR2 as SQIVND (reference sequence). The CDR3 has 15 residues. CDR3 coding DNA: TGTGCCAGTAGTATTGCGGGGGGGATGAACACTGAAGCTTTCTTT. This encodes CASSIAGGMNTEAFF.

Only a few counts were recorded for this clone. CDR3: CASINSEEGEAFF. The CDR3 DNA follows: TGCGCCAGCATTAACTCGGAGGAAGGGGAAGCTTTCTTT. The chain couples TRBV5-1 to TRBJ1-1; no firm D call. The ends were cut back, 6 bases at V and 8 bases at J, with 17 bases in the middle. The CDR3 sequence is 13 residues long. Germline CDR1 reads SGHRS; CDR2 reads YFSETQ.

The gene calls are TRBV2 and TRBJ1-1; 7 positions agree with TRBD1. This CDR3 has 13 amino acids. V shed 11 bases, J shed 1 base, and the junction held 7 bases outside the gene matches. Germline V gene sequence: CDR1 SNHLY, CDR2 FYNNEI. The CDR3 region is CALKGARNTEAFF. The CDR3 DNA sequence: TGTGCCCTTAAGGGGGCACGGAACACTGAAGCTTTCTTT.